This TCR beta chain emerged from a study of regulatory T cells in long-lasting Graves disease. Findings of the study overall: Among samples with persistent disease, TRBV28, TRBJ1-2 and TRBJ2-5 were favored. Comparison showed that persistent patients shared more public clonotypes (fewer than 3,000) than new patients (around 1,000). Tissue studied was limited to peripheral blood, excluding thyroid tissue.

In building TCR beta libraries, iRepertoire HTBI primers were used together with Arm-PCR of CDR3 regions. Each CDR3 protein is one row after TCRdb ran MiXCR on the multiplex PCR reads. The sample has 500,000 to 700,000 distinct CDR3 sequences, roughly 30% seen once. For this clonotype: The target antigen is unknown.

Time point: persistent/refractory GD, antithyroid drugs over 5 years with positive TRAb. Making the TCR library involved RNA that had been extracted from PBMCs. Peripheral blood, 7 to 10 milliliters per patient, was collected in EDTA tubes. The junction had 7 bases not matched to a gene; V was cut back by 2 bases and J by 5 bases. The CDR3 has 15 residues. Germline V gives CDR1 ENHRY, CDR2 SYGVKD. V usage is TRBV10-3 and J usage is TRBJ2-5; TRBD1 agrees at 8 bases. The specimen comprised peripheral blood mononuclear cells (PBMCs), sampled when the disease was refractory, from a patient treated with antithyroid drugs. This clonotype was sampled from a female donor with Graves disease. DNA of the CDR3: TGTGCCATCAGTGAGCCCGACAGGGGTTCGGAGACCCAGTACTTC. Its translation is CAISEPDRGSETQYF.